This TCR beta chain comes out of a study of blood T cell repertoires in COVID-19. Assay: immunoSEQ multiplex PCR; the TCRdb copy retains only in-frame clones and omits some. Here the sample spans about 420,000 clones, 70% to 90% being singletons. Germline V lookup: CDR1 WNHNN, CDR2 SYGVQD (reference sequence). Germline trimming cut 2 bases from V and 2 bases from J; bases unmatched to any gene: 3. The length of the CDR3 is 15 residues. The chain couples TRBV10-1 to TRBJ2-3, with 8 bases lining up with TRBD2. The TCR comes from a young man with COVID-19, enrolled during active disease. Sequenced material: peripheral blood. In nucleotides, the CDR3 is TGCGCCAGCAGTGAGACTAGCGGAATCACAGATACGCAGTATTTT. Its protein product is CASSETSGITDTQYF.